This paragraph covers one T cell receptor beta chain sequence. Negative isolation yielded CD4+ and CD8+ T cells, and FACS enriched TEMRA cells. The data originate from a study of CD8 T cells in Susac syndrome. CDR3 size: 16 residues. Germline V gene data show CDR1 as MGHRA and CDR2 as YSYEKL. Trimming took 5 bases from V and 6 from J; bases not matched to a gene: 5. A quantity of roughly 0.5 to 1 ug RNA underwent reverse transcription using random hexamers. TCRdb reanalysed the immunoSEQ multiplex PCR reads using MiXCR and keeps one entry per CDR3 protein. The sample shows about 280,000 distinct CDR3 sequences, approximately 85% of them seen only once.

Input material: CD8+ T cells from PBMCs. The V gene is TRBV4-1, the J gene TRBJ2-3; 16 bases are a match to TRBD2. This TCR derives from a human donor with multiple sclerosis. The CDR3 sequence: CASSTGLAGGPDTQYF. The CDR3 DNA follows: TGCGCCAGCAGCACGGGACTAGCGGGAGGGCCGGATACGCAGTATTTT.